Below are 10 T cell receptor beta chains sequenced from a single sample in a study of blood T cell repertoires in COVID-19. Here immunoSEQ multiplex PCR was the method, and the copy in TCRdb shows in-frame clones only, minus some. The table shows 200,000 to 250,000 clones, with 65% to 85% occurring only once. The sequenced sample consisted of PBMCs or T cells enriched from blood (not recorded which). These receptors came from a woman aged 55-70 years who had recovered from COVID-19.

This chain's CDR3 is CASSWTTGAGNTIYF. The CDR3 bases are TGTGCCAGCAGCTGGACGACAGGGGCGGGAAACACCATATATTTT. The chain is built from TRBV7-8 and TRBJ1-3; 8 bases fit TRBD1. Germline V gives CDR1 SGHVS, CDR2 FQNEAQ. CDR3 length: 15 amino acids. V shed 4 bases and J 4 bases; nucleotides not matched to a gene: 6.

V and J are TRBV28 and TRBJ2-7; TRBD1 matches 9 bases. The CDR3 loop spans 18 amino acids. V shed 2 bases and J 4 bases; nucleotides not matched to a gene: 15. Germline-derived CDR1 and CDR2 are MDHEN and SYDVKM. DNA of the CDR3: TGTGCCAGCAGTTTAGGTGGAGATGGGGGGACAGGGATATACGAGCAGTACTTC. This translates into CASSLGGDGGTGIYEQYF.

The chain employs TRBV9 and TRBJ2-5, with D possibly TRBD2 on 6 matching bases. This CDR3 contains 14 residues. V dropped 2 bases and J dropped 5 bases, with 13 bases sitting between them. Germline lookup yields CDR1 SGDLS and CDR2 YYNGEE. Here the CDR3 DNA reads TGTGCCAGCAGCGTTGGCGGGGCGGGGGAGACCCAGTACTTC. This translates into CASSVGGAGETQYF. Full variable domain (outside the CDR3, taken from reference TRBV9 and TRBJ2-5): DSGVTQTPKHLITATGQRVTLRCSPRSGDLSVYWYQQSLDQGLQFLIQYYNGEERAKGNILERFSAQQFPDLHSELNLSSLELGDSALYFCASSVGGAGETQYFGPGTRLLVL.

This chain links TRBV28 with TRBJ2-1, with TRBD2 identical over 7 bases. Germline V CDR1 and CDR2: MDHEN, SYDVKM. CDR3 length equals 13 residues. V gave up 4 bases and J gave up 7 bases; unmatched junction bases: 4. Written as DNA, the CDR3 is TGTGCCAGCAGTTCTGGCGGGAGAAATGAGCAGTTCTTC. Its translation is CASSSGGRNEQFF.

The DNA of the CDR3 is TGTGCCAGCAGTCAGGGTTTTGAGCCCCAGCATTTT. Protein product: CASSQGFEPQHF. V usage is TRBV12-3 or TRBV12-4 and J usage is TRBJ1-5; D is perhaps TRBD1 (5 bases). V gave up 5 bases and J gave up 8 bases, with 10 bases separating them. The CDR3 totals 12 residues.

The DNA for the CDR3 is TGTGCCAGCAGCTTAGGGGGACAGGGGTTCTACGAGCAGTACTTC. Encoded protein: CASSLGGQGFYEQYF. The chain employs TRBV7-9 and TRBJ2-7; 10 bases map to TRBD1. Looked up from germline, CDR1 is SEHNR and CDR2 is FQNEAQ (reference sequence). J lost 3 bases, V lost 1 base, and 3 bases had no gene match. The CDR3 runs 15 residues.

This clone has a single count. The CDR3 region has the DNA TGTGCCAGTACTCCCAGACAGGGCCCGGGGGAAAAACTGTTTTTT. Translated, it gives CASTPRQGPGEKLFF. The chain links TRBV19 to TRBJ1-4, with TRBD1 matching 7 bases. Germline-derived CDR1 and CDR2 are LNHDA and SQIVND (reference sequence). CDR3 length: 15 residues. V shed 7 bases, J shed 8 bases, and the junction held 13 bases outside the gene matches.

The chain uses TRBV11-3 and TRBJ2-5; D remains ambiguous. V lost 5 bases, J lost 5 bases, and 9 bases lay in between. In germline, CDR1 is SGHNT, CDR2 YENEEA. The CDR3 runs 12 residues. The CDR3 region has the DNA TGTGCCAGCAGCCCCGACGGGGAGACCCAGTACTTC. Translated: CASSPDGETQYF.

V gene TRBV19 combines with J gene TRBJ2-5; D possibly corresponds to TRBD1 (5 bases). V lost 5 bases, J lost 2 bases, and 12 bases lay in between. Germline lookup yields CDR1 LNHDA and CDR2 SQIVND (reference sequence). This CDR3 has 14 amino acids. CDR3 DNA: TGTGCCAGTAGTCTGGTGACAGATCAAGAGACCCAGTACTTC. It is translated as CASSLVTDQETQYF.

CDR3 in DNA: TGTGCCAGCAGCTTAGACCCGGGACAGGGTAAAAACATTCAGTACTTC. Residues: CASSLDPGQGKNIQYF. The chain couples TRBV11-1 to TRBJ2-4; 9 bases line up with TRBD1. After removal of 1 base from V and 4 bases from J, the junction contained 5 bases not matched to a gene. The CDR3 covers 16 residues. CDR1 and CDR2 from the germline V gene are SGHAT and FQDESV (reference sequence).